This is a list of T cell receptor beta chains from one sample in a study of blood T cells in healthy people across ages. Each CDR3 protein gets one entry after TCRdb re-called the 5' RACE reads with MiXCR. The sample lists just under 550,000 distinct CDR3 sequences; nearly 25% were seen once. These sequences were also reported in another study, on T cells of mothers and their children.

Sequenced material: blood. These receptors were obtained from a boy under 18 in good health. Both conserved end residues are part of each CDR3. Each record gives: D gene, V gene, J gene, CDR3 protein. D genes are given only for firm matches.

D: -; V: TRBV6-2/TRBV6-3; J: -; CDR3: CASSYSIGSETQYF
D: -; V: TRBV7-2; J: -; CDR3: CASSPAQGSQYF
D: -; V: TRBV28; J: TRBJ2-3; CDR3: CASSPVSPADTQYF
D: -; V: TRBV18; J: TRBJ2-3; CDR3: CASSLELSTDTQYF
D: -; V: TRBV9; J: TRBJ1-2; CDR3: CASSVGSAGTYGYTF
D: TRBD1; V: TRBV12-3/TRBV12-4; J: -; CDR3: CASGRGQGTYEQYF
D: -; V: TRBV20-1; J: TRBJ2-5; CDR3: CSARDQREETQYF
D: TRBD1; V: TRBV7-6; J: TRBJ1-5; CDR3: CASSLGTDQPQHF
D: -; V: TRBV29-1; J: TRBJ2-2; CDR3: CSGGDLNTGELFF
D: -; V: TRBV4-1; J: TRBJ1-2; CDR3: CASSAHGSNYGYTF
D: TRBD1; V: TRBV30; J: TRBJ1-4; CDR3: CAWSVQGNEKLFF
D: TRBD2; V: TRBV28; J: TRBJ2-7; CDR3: CATTSVNYEQYF
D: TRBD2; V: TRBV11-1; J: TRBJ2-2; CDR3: CASGLAGGPNTGELFF
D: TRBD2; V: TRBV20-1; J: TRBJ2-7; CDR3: CSATGTSTYEQYF
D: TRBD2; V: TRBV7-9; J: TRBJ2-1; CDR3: CASSAAGGNNEQFF
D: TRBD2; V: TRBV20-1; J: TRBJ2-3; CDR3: CSGRPDGDYTDTQYF
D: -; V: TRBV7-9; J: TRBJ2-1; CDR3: CASSPRAVGEQFF
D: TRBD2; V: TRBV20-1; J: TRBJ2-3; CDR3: CSASGGALRDTQYF
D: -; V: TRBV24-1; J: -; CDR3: CATSDRQRTFNEQFF
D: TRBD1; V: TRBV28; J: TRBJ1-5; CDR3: CASRWTGGVQPQHF
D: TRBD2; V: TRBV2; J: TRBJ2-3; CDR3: CASRAAGLAPRTDTQYF
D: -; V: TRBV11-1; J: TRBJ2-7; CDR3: CASKPGLSAYEQYF
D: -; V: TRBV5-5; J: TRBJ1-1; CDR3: CASSPGMGANTEAFF
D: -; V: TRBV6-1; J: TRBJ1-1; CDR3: CASSLDANIRAFF
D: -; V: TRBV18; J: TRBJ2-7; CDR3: CASSPPTTGSYEQYF
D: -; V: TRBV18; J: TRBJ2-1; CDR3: CASSPLANNEQFF
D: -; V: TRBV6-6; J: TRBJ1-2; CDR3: CASTFKGLAQNCGYTF
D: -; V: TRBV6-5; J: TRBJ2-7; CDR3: CASSFSGHRYEQYF
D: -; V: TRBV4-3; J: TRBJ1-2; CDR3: CASSQDVTYGYTF
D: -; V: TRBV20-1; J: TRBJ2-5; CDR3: CSARDGRPQETQYF
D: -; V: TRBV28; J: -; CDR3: CASSSISGVEGFSYNEQFF
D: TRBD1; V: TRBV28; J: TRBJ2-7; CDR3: CASIRQGAYEQYF
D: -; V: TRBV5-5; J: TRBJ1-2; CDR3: CASSDGYYGYTF
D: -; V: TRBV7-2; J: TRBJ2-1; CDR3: CASSSGGGIADEQFF
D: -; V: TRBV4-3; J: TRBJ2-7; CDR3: CASSQEWTGQADYEQYF
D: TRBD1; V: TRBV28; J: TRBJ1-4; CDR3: CASSLKGQVNEKLFF
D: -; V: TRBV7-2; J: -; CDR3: CASSLDRMAGTNEQFF
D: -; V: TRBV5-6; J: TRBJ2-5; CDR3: CASSPWTSGPQYF
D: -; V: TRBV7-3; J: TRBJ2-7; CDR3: CASSLIRVEGSYEQYF
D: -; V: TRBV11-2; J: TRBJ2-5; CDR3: CASSSSDIGSKETQYF
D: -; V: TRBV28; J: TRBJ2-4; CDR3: CASRLVGTKNIQYF
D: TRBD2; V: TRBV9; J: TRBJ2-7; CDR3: CASSQDWPSGTYEQYF